One TCR beta chain is described in this entry. The sample is drawn from a study of shared clonotypes between healthy human individuals. Deep was the level at which the assay was run. Profiled with immunoSEQ multiplex PCR; TCRdb holds only in-frame clones, not every one. The sample lists under 2,500,000 clones; around 95% were seen once. After removal of 0 bases from V and 4 bases from J, the junction contained 4 bases not matched to a gene. Germline CDR1 is LGHNA and CDR2 is YNFKEQ. The CDR3 has 17 amino acids. Sequenced: naive CD4+ T cells sorted from blood. The sample's subset: CD45RA+ positively selected. This chain uses TRBV4-2 with TRBJ2-3; TRBD2 agrees at 13 bases. The origin of this receptor is a young man in good health. CDR3 bases: TGTGCCAGCAGCCAAGATCAGACTAGCGGGGGGCCAGATACGCAGTATTTT. Translation gives CASSQDQTSGGPDTQYF.